This TCR beta chain was retrieved from a study of PD-L1 blockade in urothelial cancer. This clone is categorized as medium-sized. TCRdb's table, derived via immunoSEQ multiplex PCR, lists solely in-frame clones and lacks some. The table shows 45,000 to 60,000 clones, with roughly 84% occurring only once. The ends lost 0 bases at V and 4 bases at J; junction bases unmatched: 8. Germline V CDR1 and CDR2: SGHRS, YFSETQ. The CDR3 consists of 16 residues. This clonotype originated in a man aged 40-50 years with urothelial cancer. Sequencing used PBMCs, obtained around atezolizumab (anti-PD-L1) treatment. The rearrangement links TRBV5-1 to TRBJ1-1, with 8 positions matching TRBD1. The CDR3 spells CASSLGSGGPFTEAFF. CDR3 coding DNA: TGCGCCAGCAGCTTGGGGTCAGGGGGCCCGTTCACTGAAGCTTTCTTT. Based on the CDR3 plus reference TRBV5-1 and TRBJ1-1, the full variable domain is KAGVTQTPRYLIKTRGQQVTLSCSPISGHRSVSWYQQTPGQGLQFLFEYFSETQRNKGNFPGRFSGRQFSNSRSEMNVSTLELGDSALYLCASSLGSGGPFTEAFFGQGTRLTVV.